This is a list of T cell receptor beta chains from one sample in a study of cytomegalovirus exposure and HLA in healthy donors. TCRdb keeps only in-frame clones here, not all; method: immunoSEQ multiplex PCR. The sample records about 140,000 clones, roughly 80% being singletons. The material sequenced was PBMCs. The receptor set was obtained from a female donor in good health and CMV-seronegative. CDR3s include the opening cysteine and the closing phenylalanine or tryptophan. The order of the fields is clone size, D gene, V gene, J gene, CDR3 protein, CDR3 DNA. D genes are given only for firm matches. Clone sizes are given selectively: once, few, many, or a class where the clone is expanded.

>few|NA|TRBV6-1|TRBJ2-7
CASSWTALDEQYF
TGTGCCAGCAGTTGGACAGCACTGGACGAGCAGTACTTC
>NA|TRBD1|TRBV28|TRBJ1-3
CASTKDRAGNTIYF
TGTGCCAGCACCAAAGACAGGGCTGGAAACACCATATATTTT
>NA|TRBD1|TRBV30|TRBJ1-2
CAWSPGGRGYTF
TGTGCCTGGAGCCCAGGGGGACGTGGCTACACCTTC
>few|TRBD2|TRBV6-5|TRBJ2-1
CASSYEGTSLYNEQFF
TGTGCCAGCAGTTACGAGGGGACTAGCTTATACAATGAGCAGTTCTTC
>NA|NA|TRBV7-6|TRBJ2-7
CASSLDPGSYEQYF
TGTGCCAGCAGCTTAGACCCGGGTTCCTACGAGCAGTACTTC
>NA|TRBD2|TRBV30|TRBJ2-1
CAWNRLAGAMNEQFF
TGTGCCTGGAATCGGCTAGCGGGAGCTATGAATGAGCAGTTCTTC
>NA|NA|TRBV9|TRBJ1-6
CASSAGDLSSYNSPLHF
TGTGCCAGCAGCGCCGGGGACTTGAGCTCCTATAATTCACCCCTCCACTTT
>NA|TRBD1|TRBV10-3|TRBJ1-6
CAISERGTGGNSPLHF
TGTGCCATCAGTGAGCGAGGGACAGGGGGTAATTCACCCCTCCACTTT
>NA|TRBD1|TRBV7-8|TRBJ1-2
CASSLGPGQGQGAYYYGYTF
TGTGCCAGCAGCTTAGGTCCGGGCCAGGGACAGGGGGCGTATTACTATGGCTACACCTTC
>NA|NA|TRBV5-6|TRBJ1-1
CASSRPTGMNTEAFF
TGTGCCAGCAGCCGCCCTACAGGGATGAACACTGAAGCTTTCTTT
>NA|TRBD1|TRBV18|TRBJ1-5
CASSPRTGGGPQHF
TGTGCCAGCTCACCCCGGACAGGGGGGGGGCCCCAGCATTTT
>NA|NA|TRBV7-9|TRBJ2-6
CASSPSGANVLTF
TGTGCCAGCAGCCCATCTGGGGCCAACGTCCTGACTTTC
>few|TRBD2|TRBV4-2|TRBJ2-1
CASDKLAGGNNEQFF
TGTGCCAGCGATAAACTAGCGGGAGGGAACAATGAGCAGTTCTTC